Each of the 2 T cell receptor beta chains below was sequenced from the same sample in a study of blood T cell repertoires in COVID-19. The data were produced by immunoSEQ multiplex PCR, yet TCRdb's version contains in-frame clones alone and is incomplete. The sample holds about 80,000 clones, around 69% seen once. The material sequenced was peripheral blood. The receptors were gathered from a man aged 65-85 years with active or convalescent COVID-19.

The chain combines TRBV7-3 with TRBJ2-1; unclear D gene. Germline assignment: CDR1 SGHTA and CDR2 FQGTGA. The CDR3 is 15 amino acids. Trimming took off 2 bases at V and 0 bases at J, with 8 bases between the two ends. The CDR3 is CASSLGTSSYNEQFF. CDR3 DNA: TGTGCCAGCAGCTTAGGCACCAGCTCCTACAATGAGCAGTTCTTC.

V usage is TRBV4-1 and J usage is TRBJ2-6; 8 bases are a match to TRBD1. Unmatched junction bases numbered 10, after V lost 3 bases and J lost 0 bases. The CDR3 length is 19 residues. CDR1 and CDR2 (germline): MGHRA, YSYEKL. The CDR3 bases are TGCGCCAGCAGCCAGACTTTGACAGGGGCGATCTCTGGGGCCAACGTCCTGACTTTC. Translation: CASSQTLTGAISGANVLTF.